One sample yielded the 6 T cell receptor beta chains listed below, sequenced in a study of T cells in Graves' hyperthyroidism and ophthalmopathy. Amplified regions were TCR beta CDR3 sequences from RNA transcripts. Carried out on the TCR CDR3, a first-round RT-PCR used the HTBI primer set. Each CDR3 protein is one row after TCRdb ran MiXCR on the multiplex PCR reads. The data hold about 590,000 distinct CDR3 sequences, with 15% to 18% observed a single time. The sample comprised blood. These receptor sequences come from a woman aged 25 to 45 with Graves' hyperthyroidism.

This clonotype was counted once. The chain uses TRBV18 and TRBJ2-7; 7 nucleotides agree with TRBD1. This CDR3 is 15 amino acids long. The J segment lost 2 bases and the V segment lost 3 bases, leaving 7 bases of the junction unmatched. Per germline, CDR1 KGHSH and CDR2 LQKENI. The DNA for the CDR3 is TGTGCCAGCTCACCGGGACAGCGCACGCCCTACGAGCAGTACTTC. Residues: CASSPGQRTPYEQYF.

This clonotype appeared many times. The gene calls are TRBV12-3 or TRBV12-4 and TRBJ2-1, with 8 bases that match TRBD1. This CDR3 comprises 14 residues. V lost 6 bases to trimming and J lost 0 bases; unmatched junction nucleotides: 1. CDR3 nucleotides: TGTGCCAGCAGGGGACAGGCCTCCTACAATGAGCAGTTCTTC. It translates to CASRGQASYNEQFF.

The CDR3 DNA reads as TGCGCCAGCAGTCGCGGACCGGGGGGAAATGAGCAGTTCTTC. Its translation is CASSRGPGGNEQFF. The rearrangement links TRBV5-1 to TRBJ2-1; 7 bases agree with TRBD2. The CDR3 spans 14 residues. Trimming cost V 5 bases and J 7 bases; bases outside gene matches: 9. Per the germline V gene, CDR1 is SGHRS and CDR2 is YFSETQ.

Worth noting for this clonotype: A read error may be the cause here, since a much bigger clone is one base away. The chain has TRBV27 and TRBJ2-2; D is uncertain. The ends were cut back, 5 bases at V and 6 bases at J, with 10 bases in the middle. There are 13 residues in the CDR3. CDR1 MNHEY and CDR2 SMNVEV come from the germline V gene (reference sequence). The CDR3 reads CASSARSAGELFF. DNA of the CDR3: TGTGCCAGCAGTGCACGAAGCGCCGGGGAGCTGTTTTTT.

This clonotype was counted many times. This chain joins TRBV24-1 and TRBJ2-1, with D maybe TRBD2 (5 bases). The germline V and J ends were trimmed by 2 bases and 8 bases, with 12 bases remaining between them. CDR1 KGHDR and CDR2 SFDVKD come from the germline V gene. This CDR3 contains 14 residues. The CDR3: CATSDSTRGYEQFF. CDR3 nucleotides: TGTGCCACCAGTGATTCAACACGGGGATATGAGCAGTTCTTC.

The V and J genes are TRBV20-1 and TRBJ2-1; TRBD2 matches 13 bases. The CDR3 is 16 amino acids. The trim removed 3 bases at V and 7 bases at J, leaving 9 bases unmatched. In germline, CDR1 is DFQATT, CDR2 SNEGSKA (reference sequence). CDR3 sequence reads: CSARGTSGRAGNEQFF. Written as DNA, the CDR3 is TGCAGTGCTAGGGGCACTAGCGGGAGGGCCGGGAATGAGCAGTTCTTC.